This T cell receptor beta chain appears in the sequencing data of a study of a mutant IDH1 vaccine in newly diagnosed glioma. Between the trimmed V and J ends, which lost 1 base and 1 base, there was a span of 7 bases. The CDR3 has 13 amino acids. Germline values: CDR1 GTSNPN, CDR2 SVGIG (reference sequence). Sample time point: week 11, during vaccination. In the vaccine, a single dose held 300 ug of the mutant IDH1 20-mer peptide, along with topical imiquimod. Here immunoSEQ multiplex PCR was the method, and the copy in TCRdb shows in-frame clones only, minus some. The sample shows about 130,000 clones, about four fifths of them seen only once. A word on this clone: Its antigen remains unidentified.

This sample comprised PBMCs, obtained from a glioma patient whose treatment included an IDH1 peptide vaccine. This TCR came from a man aged 35-49 years with glioma. The V call is TRBV30, the J call TRBJ1-1; D is unresolved. CDR3 bases: TGTGCCTGGAGTGCAGGTTGGAACACTGAAGCTTTCTTT. Translation gives CAWSAGWNTEAFF.